The 9 T cell receptor beta chains presented below share a single source sample, sequenced in a study of T-cell memory formation after mild COVID-19. TCRdb used MiXCR to reprocess the 5' RACE reads, holding one entry per CDR3 protein. The sample comprises under 250,000 distinct CDR3 sequences, 9.5% to 10% of which are singletons, and roughly 4% rests with the top ten. The sequenced sample was PBMCs or a T cell subset sorted from them (not recorded which). The receptors stem from a man between 18 and 35 years old who had mild COVID-19 (a few samples of this study predate the infection). Cell type and time point are not known.

The CDR3 sequence: CSVDPPGGIGGYTF. In nucleotides, the CDR3 is TGCAGCGTTGACCCCCCTGGGGGAATTGGTGGCTACACCTTC. The rearrangement uses TRBV29-1 and TRBJ1-2, with TRBD1 as a possible D gene (5 bases). CDR3 length: 14 amino acids. In germline, CDR1 is SQVTM, CDR2 ANQGSEA. With 3 bases removed from V and 7 bases from J, the gap between germline ends came to 18 bases.

The rearrangement uses TRBV7-9 and TRBJ2-5; D perhaps matches TRBD1 (6 bases). The germline V gene encodes CDR1 SEHNR and CDR2 FQNEAQ (reference sequence). The ends were cut back, 5 bases at V and 5 bases at J, with 12 bases in the middle. The CDR3 runs to 13 residues. The CDR3 sequence: CASSGGLGETQYF. CDR3 coding DNA: TGTGCCAGCAGCGGGGGCCTTGGGGAGACCCAGTACTTC.

This clonotype was seen more than once but under ten times. As DNA, the CDR3 is TGTGCCAGCTCACCCCCGGGACTAGCGGGGGGGCATGACGAGCAGTACTTC. Translation gives CASSPPGLAGGHDEQYF. This chain connects TRBV18 to TRBJ2-7; TRBD2 agrees at 16 bases. Germline values: CDR1 KGHSH, CDR2 LQKENI. V dropped 3 bases and J dropped 5; count of bases not matched to a gene: 7. CDR3 length equals 17 residues.

This clonotype was detected many times. The rearrangement joins TRBV4-2 to TRBJ2-3; D may correspond to TRBD1 or TRBD2 (5 bases each). The CDR3 has 16 residues. Per the germline V gene, CDR1 is LGHNA and CDR2 is YNFKEQ. The V end was cut by 0 bases, the J end by 2 bases, with 12 bases between. CDR3 residues: CASSQDQVGTTDTQYF. In nucleotides, the CDR3 is TGTGCCAGCAGCCAAGATCAGGTGGGGACCACAGATACGCAGTATTTT.

This clonotype showed up many times. The rearrangement links TRBV7-9 to TRBJ1-3, with unresolved D. Trimming removed 3 bases from V and 0 bases from J, with 12 bases in between. This CDR3 comprises 16 residues. In germline, CDR1 is SEHNR, CDR2 FQNEAQ (reference sequence). The CDR3 region has the DNA TGTGCCAGCAGCTTCGATCGCGTACTCTCTGGAAACACCATATATTTT. Translating it yields CASSFDRVLSGNTIYF.

This clonotype has at least ten counts. The V call is TRBV9, the J call TRBJ2-7; TRBD1 matches 12 bases. This CDR3 comprises 15 residues. V lost 3 bases and J lost 4; bases outside the gene matches: 5. In germline, CDR1 is SGDLS, CDR2 YYNGEE. In DNA, the CDR3 is TGTGCCAGCAGCGCCCGGGACAGGGGGCTGTACGAGCAGTACTTC. Translation gives CASSARDRGLYEQYF.

The chain carries TRBV6-5 and TRBJ2-7, with D perhaps being TRBD1 or TRBD2 (5 bases each). The CDR3 loop spans 16 amino acids. From germline, CDR1 is MNHEY and CDR2 SVGAGI. V was cut by 6 bases and J by 0 bases, with 18 bases left in between. CDR3 nucleotides: TGTGCCAGCAGGTCCGCCGGGACCGACAGCTCCTACGAGCAGTACGTC. As protein: CASRSAGTDSSYEQYV.

In its sample, this clonotype was seen a few times. The gene calls are TRBV6-5 and TRBJ1-4, with no clear D. Germline assignment: CDR1 MNHEY and CDR2 SVGAGI. The CDR3 is 13 amino acids. Trimming cost V 4 bases and J 2 bases, with 5 bases left between them. CDR3 bases: TGTGCCAGCAGTTCTAACACTAATGAAAAACTGTTTTTT. Its protein is CASSSNTNEKLFF.

This clonotype was picked up many times. This sequence joins TRBV20-1 and TRBJ2-7; TRBD2 aligns across 11 bases. J was trimmed by 2 bases and V by 1 base; bases with no gene match: 7. This CDR3 spans 16 amino acids. Germline assignment: CDR1 DFQATT and CDR2 SNEGSKA (reference sequence). CDR3 region: CSARGQGLAVAYEQYV. CDR3 in DNA: TGCAGTGCTAGAGGACAGGGACTAGCGGTGGCCTACGAGCAGTACGTC.